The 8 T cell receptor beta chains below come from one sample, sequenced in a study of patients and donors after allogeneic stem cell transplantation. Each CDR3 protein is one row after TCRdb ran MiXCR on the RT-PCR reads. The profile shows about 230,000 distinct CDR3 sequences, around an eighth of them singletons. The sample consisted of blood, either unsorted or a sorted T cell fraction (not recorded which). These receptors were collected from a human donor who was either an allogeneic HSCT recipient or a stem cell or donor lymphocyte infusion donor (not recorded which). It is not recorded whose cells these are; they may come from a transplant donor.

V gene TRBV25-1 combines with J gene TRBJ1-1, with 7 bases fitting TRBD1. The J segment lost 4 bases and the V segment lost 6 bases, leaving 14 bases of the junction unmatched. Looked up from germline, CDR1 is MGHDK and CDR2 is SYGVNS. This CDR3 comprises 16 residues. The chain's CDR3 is CASRETLTGVGTEAFF. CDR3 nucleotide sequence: TGTGCCAGCAGGGAAACACTCACAGGGGTTGGCACTGAAGCTTTCTTT. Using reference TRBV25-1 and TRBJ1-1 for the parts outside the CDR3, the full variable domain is EADIYQTPRYLVIGTGKKITLECSQTMGHDKMYWYQQDPGMELHLIHYSYGVNSTEKGDLSSESTVSRIRTEHFPLTLESARPSHTSQYLCASRETLTGVGTEAFFGQGTRLTVV.

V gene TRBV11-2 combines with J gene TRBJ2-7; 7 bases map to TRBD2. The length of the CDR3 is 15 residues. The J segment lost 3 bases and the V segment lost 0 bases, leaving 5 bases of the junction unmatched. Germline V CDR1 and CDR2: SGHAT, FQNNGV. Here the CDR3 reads CASSLEWGGVYEQYF. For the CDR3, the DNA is TGTGCCAGCAGCTTAGAGTGGGGGGGGGTCTACGAGCAGTACTTC. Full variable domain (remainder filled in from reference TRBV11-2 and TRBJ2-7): EAGVAQSPRYKIIEKRQSVAFWCNPISGHATLYWYQQILGQGPKLLIQFQNNGVVDDSQLPKDRFSAERLKGVDSTLKIQPAKLEDSAVYLCASSLEWGGVYEQYFGPGTRLTVT.

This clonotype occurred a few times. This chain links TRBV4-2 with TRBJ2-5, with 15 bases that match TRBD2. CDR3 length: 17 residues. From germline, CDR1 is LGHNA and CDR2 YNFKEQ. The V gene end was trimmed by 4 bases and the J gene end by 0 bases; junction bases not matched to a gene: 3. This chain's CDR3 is CASSPGTSGRYQETQYF. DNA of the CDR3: TGTGCCAGCAGCCCCGGGACTAGCGGGAGGTACCAAGAGACCCAGTACTTC.

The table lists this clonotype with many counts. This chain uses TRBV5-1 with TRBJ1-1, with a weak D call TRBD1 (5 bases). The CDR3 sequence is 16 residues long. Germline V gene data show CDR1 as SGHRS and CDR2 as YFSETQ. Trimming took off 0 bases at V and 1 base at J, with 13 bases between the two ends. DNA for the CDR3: TGCGCCAGCAGCTTGGGACCCGCAGGACAGAACACTGAAGCTTTCTTT. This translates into CASSLGPAGQNTEAFF.

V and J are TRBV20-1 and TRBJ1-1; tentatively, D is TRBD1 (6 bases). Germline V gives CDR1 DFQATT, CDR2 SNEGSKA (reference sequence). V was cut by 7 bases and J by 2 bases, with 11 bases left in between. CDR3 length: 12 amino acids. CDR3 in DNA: TGCAGTGGACAGGCAACAAACACTGAAGCTTTCTTT. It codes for CSGQATNTEAFF.

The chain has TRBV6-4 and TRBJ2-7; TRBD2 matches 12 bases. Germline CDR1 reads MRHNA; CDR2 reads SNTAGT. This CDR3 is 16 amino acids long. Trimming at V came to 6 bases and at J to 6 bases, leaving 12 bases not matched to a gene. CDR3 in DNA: TGTGCCAGCAGGGGTGGTACTAGCGGGGGGTATGGCGAGCAGTACTTC. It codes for CASRGGTSGGYGEQYF.

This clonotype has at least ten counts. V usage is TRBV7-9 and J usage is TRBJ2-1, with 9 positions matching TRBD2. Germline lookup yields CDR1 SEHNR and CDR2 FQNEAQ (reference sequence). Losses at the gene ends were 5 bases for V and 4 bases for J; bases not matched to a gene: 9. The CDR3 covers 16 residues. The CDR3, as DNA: TGTGCCAGCAGCCCGAGGCGGGGGGGCCAGTACAATGAGCAGTTCTTC. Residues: CASSPRRGGQYNEQFF.

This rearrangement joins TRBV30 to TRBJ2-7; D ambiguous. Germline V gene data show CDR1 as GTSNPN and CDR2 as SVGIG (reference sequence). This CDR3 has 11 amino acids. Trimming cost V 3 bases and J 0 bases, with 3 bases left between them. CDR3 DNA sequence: TGTGCCTGGAGGGTCTCCTACGAGCAGTACTTC. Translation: CAWRVSYEQYF.